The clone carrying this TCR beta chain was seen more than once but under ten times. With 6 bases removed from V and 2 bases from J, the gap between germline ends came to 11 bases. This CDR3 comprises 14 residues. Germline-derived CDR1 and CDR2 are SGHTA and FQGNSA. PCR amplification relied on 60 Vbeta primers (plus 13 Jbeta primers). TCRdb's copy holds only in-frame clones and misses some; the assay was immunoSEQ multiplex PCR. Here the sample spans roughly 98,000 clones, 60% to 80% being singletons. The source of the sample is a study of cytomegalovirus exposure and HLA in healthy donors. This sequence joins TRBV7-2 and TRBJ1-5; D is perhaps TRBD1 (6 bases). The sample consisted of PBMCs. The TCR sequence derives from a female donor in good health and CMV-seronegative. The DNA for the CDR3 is TGTGCCAGCAGACGCAGGGGCGGCAATCAGCCCCAGCATTTT. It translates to CASRRRGGNQPQHF.